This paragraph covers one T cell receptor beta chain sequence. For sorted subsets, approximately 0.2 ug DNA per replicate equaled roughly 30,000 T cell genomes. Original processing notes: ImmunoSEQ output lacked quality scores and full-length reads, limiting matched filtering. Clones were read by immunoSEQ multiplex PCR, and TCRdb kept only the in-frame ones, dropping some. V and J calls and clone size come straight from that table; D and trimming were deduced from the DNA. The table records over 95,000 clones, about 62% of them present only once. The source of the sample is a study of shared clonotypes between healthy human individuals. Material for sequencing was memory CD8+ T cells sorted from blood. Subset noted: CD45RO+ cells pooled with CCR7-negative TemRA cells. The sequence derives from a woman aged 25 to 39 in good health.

The CDR3 loop is CASSLGTREQYF. CDR3 coding DNA: TGTGCCAGCAGCCTCGGGACTAGAGAGCAGTACTTC. The gene calls are TRBV7-9 and TRBJ2-7; 8 bases fit TRBD2. The germline gives CDR1 SEHNR, CDR2 FQNEAQ (reference sequence). V dropped 5 bases and J dropped 7; count of bases not matched to a gene: 4. There are 12 residues in the CDR3.